This T cell receptor beta chain emerged from a study of immune cell composition in non-small cell lung cancer. The table lists this clone with a few counts. Data came from immunoSEQ multiplex PCR; TCRdb stores just in-frame clones and leaves some out. The profile shows 11,000 to 15,000 clones, over 70% of them singletons. The CDR3 covers 15 residues. J gave up 0 bases and V 6 bases, and 7 bases lay outside the gene matches. CDR1 and CDR2 (germline): MDHEN, SYDVKM. The chain links TRBV28 to TRBJ2-7; 8 nucleotides line up with TRBD1. This receptor was taken from a human donor with non-small cell lung cancer. Source material: lung tumor tissue. CDR3 loop: CASRPGQALSYEQYF. Here the CDR3 DNA reads TGTGCCAGCAGACCGGGACAGGCCCTCTCCTACGAGCAGTACTTC.